There are many counts of the clone carrying this T cell receptor (beta chain). These data belong to a study of T-cell reconstitution after alpha-beta-depleted transplantation in children. Preparation of the TCRbeta library involved a method that used unique molecular identifiers. TCRdb re-derived calls from the PCR reads in MiXCR, one entry per CDR3 protein. The sample has some 200,000 distinct CDR3 sequences, 9.7% seen once. The V gene lost 0 bases and the J gene lost 0 bases, with 7 bases spanning the gap. This CDR3 is built from 15 residues. CDR1 is SGHRS and CDR2 is YFSETQ in the germline V gene. The material sequenced was PBMCs from the stem cell graft donor, taken from the stem cell graft. The chain combines TRBV5-1 with TRBJ2-4; no definite D call. This receptor was identified in a human donor who donated a stem cell graft to a child with SCID. The CDR3 here is CASSLGGGAKNIQYF. CDR3 DNA: TGCGCCAGCAGCTTGGGAGGTGGAGCCAAAAACATTCAGTACTTC.